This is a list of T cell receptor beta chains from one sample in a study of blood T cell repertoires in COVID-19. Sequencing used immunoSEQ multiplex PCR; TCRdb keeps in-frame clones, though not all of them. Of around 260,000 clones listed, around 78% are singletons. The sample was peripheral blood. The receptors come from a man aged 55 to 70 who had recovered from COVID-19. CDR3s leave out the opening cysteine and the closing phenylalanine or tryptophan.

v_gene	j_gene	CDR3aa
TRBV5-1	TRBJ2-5	ASSLARGPETQY
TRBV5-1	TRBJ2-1	ASSTGDRGNEQF
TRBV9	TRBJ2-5	ASSASTVHGTQY
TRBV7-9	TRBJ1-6	ASSEDRVSPLH
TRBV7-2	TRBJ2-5	ASSARTSNQETQY
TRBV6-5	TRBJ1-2	ASQGQYYGYT
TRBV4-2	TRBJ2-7	ASSEAYEQY
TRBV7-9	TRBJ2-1	ASSFGRDRTYNEQF
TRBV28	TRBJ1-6	ASRPSGQGSSPLH
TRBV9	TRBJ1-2	ASSVGGGHIGYT
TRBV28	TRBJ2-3	ASSSGTPSTDTQY
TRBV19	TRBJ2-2	ASSIQGTHTGELF
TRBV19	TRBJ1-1	ASTSWTGLTEAF
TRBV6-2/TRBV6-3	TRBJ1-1	ASSYPRQANTEAF
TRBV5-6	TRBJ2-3	ASSLTGNTQY
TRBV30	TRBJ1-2	AWSRQGHGYT
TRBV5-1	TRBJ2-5	ASSRQGETQY
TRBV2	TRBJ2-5	ASSEPYTEETQY
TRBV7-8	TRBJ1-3	ASSKQTSSGNTIY
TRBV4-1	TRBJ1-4	ASSQEGVWEKLF
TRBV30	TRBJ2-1	AWRGTGGLNEQF
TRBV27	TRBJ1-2	ASSSHGGINYGYT
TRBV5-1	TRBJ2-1	ASSFSGRAGDEQF
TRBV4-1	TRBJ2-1	ASSSEAGGEQF
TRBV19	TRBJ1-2	ASSLTSNYGYT
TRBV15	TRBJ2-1	ATSREMGHEQF
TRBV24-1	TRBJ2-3	ATSDWDRRGSSGDTQY
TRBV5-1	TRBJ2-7	ASSLLSGRRYEQY
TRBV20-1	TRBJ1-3	SASSGGGNTIY
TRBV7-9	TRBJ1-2	ASSPSRDRALGYGYT
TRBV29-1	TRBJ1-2	SVTGQGASGYT
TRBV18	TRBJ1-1	ASSPLERNTEAF
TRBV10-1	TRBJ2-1	ASSPTGTRVAQF
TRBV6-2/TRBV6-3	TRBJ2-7	ASSTTGYKY
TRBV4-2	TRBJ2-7	ASSQDPRSGGPYEQY
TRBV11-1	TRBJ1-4	ASSLGTGSEKLF
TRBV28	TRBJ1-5	ASSLEGQGLSNQPQH
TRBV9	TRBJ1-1	ASSPYVGGGGTEAF
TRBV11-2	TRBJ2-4	ASRKPRDGNIQY
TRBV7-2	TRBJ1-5	ASSLVAGVDQPQH
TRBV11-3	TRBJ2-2	ASSQGSRDTGELF